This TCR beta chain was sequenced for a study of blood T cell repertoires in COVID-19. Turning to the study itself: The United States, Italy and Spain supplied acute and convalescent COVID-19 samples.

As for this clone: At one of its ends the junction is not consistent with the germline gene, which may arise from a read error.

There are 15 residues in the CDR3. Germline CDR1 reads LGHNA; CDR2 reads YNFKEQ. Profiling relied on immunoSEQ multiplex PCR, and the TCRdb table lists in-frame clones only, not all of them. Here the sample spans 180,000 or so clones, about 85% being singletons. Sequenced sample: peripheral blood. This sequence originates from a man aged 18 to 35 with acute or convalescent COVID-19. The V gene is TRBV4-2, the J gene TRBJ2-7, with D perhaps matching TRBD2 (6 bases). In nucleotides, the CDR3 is TGTGCCAGCAGCCAAGACTTGAGGGACTCCTCCGAGCAGTACTTC. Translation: CASSQDLRDSSEQYF.